These 24 T cell receptor beta chains came from one sample sequenced in a study of T-cell reconstitution after alpha-beta-depleted transplantation in children. As it was prepared, the TCRbeta library received unique molecular identifiers. TCRdb re-derived calls from the PCR reads in MiXCR, one entry per CDR3 protein. The table lists 350,000 to 500,000 distinct CDR3 sequences, around 46% of them singletons. The sequencing here drew on PBMCs, taken before TCRalphabeta/CD19-depleted stem cell transplant. These receptors came from a girl aged 2-10 years with aplastic anemia, due to receive a stem cell transplant.

V usage is TRBV12-3 or TRBV12-4 and J usage is TRBJ2-5; D tentatively fits TRBD1 or TRBD2 (5 bases each). This CDR3 spans 15 amino acids. Trimming took off 2 bases at V and 5 bases at J, with 15 bases between the two ends. The CDR3 DNA reads as TGTGCCAGCAGTTTATGGGTTGGGGGATCGGAGACCCAGTACTTC. Encoded protein: CASSLWVGGSETQYF.

The sample holds a few counts of this clonotype. The rearrangement links TRBV11-2 to TRBJ2-7; no clear D. Between the trimmed V and J ends, which lost 0 bases and 5 bases, there was a span of 11 bases. Per the germline V gene, CDR1 is SGHAT and CDR2 is FQNNGV. The CDR3 is made up of 14 amino acids. The CDR3 protein is CASSLDPPVNEQYF. CDR3 bases: TGTGCCAGCAGCTTAGACCCTCCGGTAAACGAGCAGTACTTC.

This clonotype was seen a few times. CDR3 loop: CASSSKEMEIGLPETDTQYF. In DNA form, the CDR3 reads TGTGCCAGCAGCTCCAAAGAAATGGAGATAGGCCTACCTGAAACAGATACGCAGTATTTT. The chain joins TRBV3-1 to TRBJ2-3, with D unclear. Trimming stripped 5 bases from V and 3 bases from J, with 30 bases between. Germline lookup yields CDR1 LGHDT and CDR2 YNNKEL (reference sequence). The CDR3 contains 20 residues.

This clonotype was seen more than once but under ten times. The chain has TRBV15 and TRBJ2-2, with D perhaps being TRBD1 or TRBD2 (5 bases each). V dropped 0 bases and J dropped 6 bases, with 17 bases sitting between them. Germline V gene data show CDR1 as LNHNV and CDR2 as YYDKDF (reference sequence). The CDR3 extends over 17 amino acids. The CDR3 DNA reads as TGTGCCACCAGCAGAGATTGGGGGACCGCCACCGCCGGGGAGCTGTTTTTT. Its translation is CATSRDWGTATAGELFF.

The V call is TRBV20-1, the J call TRBJ2-1; D is uncertain. Per germline, CDR1 DFQATT and CDR2 SNEGSKA (reference sequence). Deletions cut 0 bases from V and 5 bases from J, with 14 bases between. This CDR3 has 15 amino acids. The CDR3 loop is CSARDAETIHNEQFF. The DNA for the CDR3 is TGCAGTGCTAGAGATGCGGAGACAATCCACAATGAGCAGTTCTTC.

This clonotype has just a few counts. The V call is TRBV12-3 or TRBV12-4, the J call TRBJ2-2; 10 nucleotides line up with TRBD2. CDR3 size: 19 residues. Unmatched junction bases numbered 18, after V lost 5 bases and J lost 6 bases. CDR3 coding DNA: TGTGCCAGCAGTCCATATGGAGGTAGCGGGAGGCTTGGGCCCGGGGAGCTGTTTTTT. Residues: CASSPYGGSGRLGPGELFF.

In its sample, this clonotype is medium-sized. The J gene is TRBJ1-1, the V gene TRBV4-1; D not resolved. The length of the CDR3 is 14 residues. Germline V gives CDR1 MGHRA, CDR2 YSYEKL. The V end lost 2 bases, the J end lost 1 base, and 8 bases lay between the germline ends. This CDR3 reads CASSQPPSNTEAFF. The CDR3 DNA reads as TGCGCCAGCAGCCAACCCCCCTCGAACACTGAAGCTTTCTTT.

The sample holds a few counts of this clonotype. The V and J genes are TRBV4-2 and TRBJ1-2; D gene unclear. The CDR3 covers 14 residues. Deletions cut 0 bases from V and 5 bases from J, with 10 bases between. In germline, CDR1 is LGHNA, CDR2 YNFKEQ. The CDR3 sequence is CASSQEQEQYGYTF. The CDR3 bases are TGTGCCAGCAGCCAAGAGCAGGAGCAGTATGGCTACACCTTC.

The chain joins TRBV20-1 to TRBJ2-7, with D possibly matching TRBD2 (5 bases). Trimming shortened V by 6 bases and J by 2 bases, and 14 bases separated the two germline ends. The germline V gene has CDR1 DFQATT and CDR2 SNEGSKA (reference sequence). The CDR3 covers 13 residues. The CDR3 nucleotides read TGCAGTGCCTCGACGGACGGGACCTACGAGCAGTACTTC. The encoded protein is CSASTDGTYEQYF.

The J gene is TRBJ2-1, the V gene TRBV6-1, with D possibly being TRBD2 (5 bases). This CDR3 contains 11 residues. V gave up 3 bases and J gave up 15 bases, with 12 bases separating them. Germline V gene sequence: CDR1 MNHNS, CDR2 SASEGT. The CDR3 loop is CASSETGIMFF. The DNA for the CDR3 is TGTGCCAGCAGTGAGACCGGGATCATGTTCTTC.

This clonotype was counted only a few times. The rearrangement links TRBV2 to TRBJ1-2; tentative D call: TRBD1 (5 bases). Germline loops: CDR1 SNHLY, CDR2 FYNNEI. This CDR3 has 13 amino acids. Trimming left V 1 base short and J 7 bases short, with 10 bases between. This CDR3 is CASSEVQGAGYTF. CDR3 DNA: TGTGCCAGCAGTGAAGTTCAAGGGGCTGGCTACACCTTC. Full variable domain (outside the CDR3, taken from reference TRBV2 and TRBJ1-2): EPEVTQTPSHQVTQMGQEVILRCVPISNHLYFYWYRQILGQKVEFLVSFYNNEISEKSEIFDDQFSVERPDGSNFTLKIRSTKLEDSAMYFCASSEVQGAGYTFGSGTRLTVV.

The V gene is TRBV10-3, the J gene TRBJ2-7, with D possibly TRBD1 on 6 matching bases. This CDR3 comprises 12 residues. Germline V CDR1 and CDR2: ENHRY, SYGVKD. Trimming cost V 4 bases and J 5 bases, with 9 bases left between them. CDR3 residues: CAISADRNEQYF. In DNA form, the CDR3 reads TGTGCCATCAGTGCCGACAGGAACGAGCAGTACTTC.

At least ten counts were recorded for this clonotype. The chain combines TRBV11-2 with TRBJ2-7; 9 bases line up with TRBD2. V gave up 4 bases and J gave up 2 bases; unmatched junction bases: 9. There are 16 residues in the CDR3. The V gene's germline CDR1 is SGHAT and CDR2 FQNNGV. This CDR3 reads CASSSGPSGNPYEQYF. The CDR3 nucleotides are TGTGCCAGCAGCTCCGGACCTAGCGGGAACCCCTACGAGCAGTACTTC.

This clonotype has ten or more counts. This rearrangement joins TRBV20-1 to TRBJ1-1, with D perhaps matching TRBD1 (6 bases). The CDR3 covers 13 residues. V lost 6 bases to trimming and J lost 6 bases, with 17 bases between them. From germline, CDR1 is DFQATT and CDR2 SNEGSKA (reference sequence). CDR3 DNA: TGCAGTGCCCCCAGGGGAGGGGCGCCTGAAGCTTTCTTT. Its translation is CSAPRGGAPEAFF.

Note on this clonotype: At one end, the junction sequence differs from germline, possibly due to a read error. V and J are TRBV29-1 and TRBJ2-7; 10 bases fit TRBD1. Per the germline V gene, CDR1 is SQVTM and CDR2 is ANQGSEA. This CDR3 is built from 14 residues. The CDR3 DNA reads TGCAGCGTTGAAGATCTCGGACAGGGGGTCGTGGAGCACTTC. It encodes CSVEDLGQGVVEHF.

This clonotype was observed a few times. The chain employs TRBV6-1 and TRBJ2-2; 9 nucleotides align to TRBD2. The V gene's germline CDR1 is MNHNS and CDR2 SASEGT. V shed 5 bases, J shed 7 bases, and the junction held 17 bases outside the gene matches. This CDR3 is built from 18 residues. The CDR3 loop is CASSPPRSSGRFGGELFF. The DNA for the CDR3 is TGTGCCAGCAGTCCCCCCCGTAGTAGCGGGAGATTCGGCGGGGAGCTGTTTTTT.

This chain joins TRBV10-3 and TRBJ1-1, with TRBD1 matching 9 bases. CDR3 length: 17 residues. The germline V gene encodes CDR1 ENHRY and CDR2 SYGVKD. J lost 3 bases, V lost 4 bases, and 12 bases had no gene match. The CDR3 loop is CAISGDREGAWDTEAFF. The CDR3, as DNA: TGTGCCATCAGTGGGGACAGGGAAGGGGCGTGGGACACTGAAGCTTTCTTT.

The chain recombines TRBV20-1 with TRBJ2-5; 7 nucleotides match TRBD1. Germline V gives CDR1 DFQATT, CDR2 SNEGSKA (reference sequence). The J segment lost 2 bases and the V segment lost 5 bases, leaving 8 bases of the junction unmatched. The CDR3 covers 14 residues. The CDR3 nucleotides read TGCAGTGCTCAAAAACCGGGACAGCAAGAGACCCAGTACTTC. The encoded protein is CSAQKPGQQETQYF.

This clonotype has at least ten counts. J is TRBJ2-7 and V is TRBV5-6; D gene ambiguous. The CDR3 is 14 residues long. Between the trimmed V and J ends, which lost 2 bases and 6 bases, there was a span of 15 bases. Germline V lookup: CDR1 SGHDT, CDR2 YYEEEE. CDR3 sequence: CASSFIGSKGEQYF. The CDR3 DNA reads TGTGCCAGCAGCTTCATTGGGTCAAAGGGCGAGCAGTACTTC.

The chain employs TRBV20-1 and TRBJ2-7; 7 positions agree with TRBD1. Per germline, CDR1 DFQATT and CDR2 SNEGSKA (reference sequence). V dropped 3 bases and J dropped 6; count of bases not matched to a gene: 8. This CDR3 spans 13 amino acids. The CDR3, as DNA: TGCAGTGCTAGGGACAGGAAACCCTCCGAGCAGTACTTC. This encodes CSARDRKPSEQYF.

The chain recombines TRBV30 with TRBJ1-5, with 8 bases matching TRBD1. The length of the CDR3 is 13 residues. With V trimmed by 2 bases and J by 6 bases, 3 bases remained unmatched. CDR1 and CDR2 from the germline V gene are GTSNPN and SVGIG (reference sequence). Written as DNA, the CDR3 is TGTGCCTGGAGTTCACAGGGGGTTCAGCCCCAGCATTTT. Translated: CAWSSQGVQPQHF.

This clonotype was seen a few times. The genes are TRBV2 and TRBJ2-3; 9 nucleotides align to TRBD2. Losses at the gene ends were 1 base for V and 2 bases for J; bases not matched to a gene: 1. The germline gives CDR1 SNHLY, CDR2 FYNNEI. This CDR3 spans 15 amino acids. CDR3 nucleotide sequence: TGTGCCAGCAGTGAAGGACTAGCGGCCACAGATACGCAGTATTTT. It codes for CASSEGLAATDTQYF.

This clonotype was seen ten or more times. The rearrangement links TRBV7-6 to TRBJ2-3, with 7 bases aligning to TRBD2. J lost 2 bases, V lost 1 base, and 3 bases had no gene match. The CDR3 is made up of 15 amino acids. Germline lookup yields CDR1 SGHVS and CDR2 FNYEAQ. The CDR3 DNA is TGTGCCAGCAGCTTAGGCGGGAGAGACACAGATACGCAGTATTTT. Translating it yields CASSLGGRDTDTQYF.

V gene TRBV11-3 combines with J gene TRBJ2-3; 8 positions agree with TRBD2. Germline lookup yields CDR1 SGHNT and CDR2 YENEEA. The ends lost 5 bases at V and 3 bases at J; junction bases unmatched: 10. This CDR3 contains 16 residues. Here the CDR3 reads CASSPGGAGVTDTQYF. The CDR3 nucleotides read TGTGCCAGCAGCCCCGGGGGAGCGGGAGTTACAGATACGCAGTATTTT.